This T cell receptor beta chain was identified in a study of read filtering for tumor transcriptome and immune sequencing. Background on the study: R-ISS stage counts were about 8 for I, about 17 for II, more than 5 for III.

The CDR3 has 16 residues. Between the trimmed V and J ends, which lost 5 bases and 5 bases, there was a span of 19 bases. This clonotype came up many times. This library used about 400 ng RNA and molecular barcoded adaptors spanning alpha/delta and beta/gamma chains. TCRdb recomputed calls from the reads with MiXCR, one row per CDR3 protein. Of more than 35,000 distinct CDR3 sequences in the sample, about an eighth are singletons; the top ten hold roughly 40%. The material sequenced was a population of CD138-negative cells sorted from bone marrow. The chain employs TRBV12-3 or TRBV12-4 and TRBJ2-1; TRBD2 is a possible D gene (6 bases). This receptor was obtained from a donor older than 35 with multiple myeloma. The CDR3 protein is CASSPLRDWFNNEQFF. CDR3 sequence (DNA): TGTGCCAGCAGTCCTCTGAGGGACTGGTTTAACAATGAGCAGTTCTTC.